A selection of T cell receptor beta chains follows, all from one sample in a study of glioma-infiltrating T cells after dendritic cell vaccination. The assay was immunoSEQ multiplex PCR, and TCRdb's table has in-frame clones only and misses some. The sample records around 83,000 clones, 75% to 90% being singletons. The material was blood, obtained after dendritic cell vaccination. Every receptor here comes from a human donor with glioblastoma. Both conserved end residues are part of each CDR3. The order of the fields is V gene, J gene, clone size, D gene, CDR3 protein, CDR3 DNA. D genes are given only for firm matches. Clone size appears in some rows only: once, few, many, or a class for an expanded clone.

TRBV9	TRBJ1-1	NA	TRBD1	CASSPGTGIEAFF	TGTGCCAGCAGCCCGGGGACAGGGATTGAAGCTTTCTTT
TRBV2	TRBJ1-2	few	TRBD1	CASRGGQTMGGYTF	TGTGCCAGCAGGGGGGGACAGACGATGGGTGGCTACACCTTC
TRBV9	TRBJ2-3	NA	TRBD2	CASSVAGGLSDTQYF	TGTGCCAGCAGCGTAGCGGGGGGGTTGTCAGATACGCAGTATTTT
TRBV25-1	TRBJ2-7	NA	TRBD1	CASSDSGTGASYEQYF	TGTGCCAGCAGTGACTCCGGGACAGGTGCCTCCTACGAGCAGTACTTC
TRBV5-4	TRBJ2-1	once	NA	CASSLSRDPYNEQFF	TGTGCCAGCAGCTTGTCGAGGGATCCCTACAATGAGCAGTTCTTC
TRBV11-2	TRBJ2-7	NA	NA	CASSLAYEQYF	TGTGCCAGCAGCTTAGCATACGAGCAGTACTTC
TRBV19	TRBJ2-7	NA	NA	CASSIDQAGSYEQYF	TGTGCCAGTAGTATAGACCAGGCTGGGTCCTACGAGCAGTACTTC
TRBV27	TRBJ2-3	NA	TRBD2	CASSPTTGAGNTDTQYF	TGTGCCAGCAGCCCGACGACGGGAGCGGGAAACACAGATACGCAGTATTTT
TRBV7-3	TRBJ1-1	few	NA	CASSRLGGSTEAFF	TGTGCCAGCAGCCGACTCGGTGGCAGTACTGAAGCTTTCTTT
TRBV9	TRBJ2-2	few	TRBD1	CASSVAPGTGTGELFF	TGTGCCAGCAGCGTAGCCCCCGGGACAGGGACCGGGGAGCTGTTTTTT
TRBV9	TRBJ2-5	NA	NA	CASSVHRGVQETQYF	TGTGCCAGCAGCGTGCACCGCGGTGTCCAAGAGACCCAGTACTTC
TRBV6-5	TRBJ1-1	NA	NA	CASSQPGTEAFF	TGTGCCAGCAGTCAACCGGGGACTGAAGCTTTCTTT
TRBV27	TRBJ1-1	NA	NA	CASSFSQRPRAEAFF	TGTGCCAGCAGTTTTTCCCAACGACCTCGGGCTGAAGCTTTCTTT
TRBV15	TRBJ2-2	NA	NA	CATSKGFDTGELFF	TGTGCCACCAGCAAGGGGTTCGACACCGGGGAGCTGTTTTTT
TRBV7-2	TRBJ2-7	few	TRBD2	CASSLRPSGAPYEQYF	TGTGCCAGCAGCTTAAGACCTAGCGGGGCGCCCTACGAGCAGTACTTC
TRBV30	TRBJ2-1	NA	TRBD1	CAWRDRVKLHGNEQFF	TGTGCCTGGAGGGACAGGGTCAAACTACATGGCAATGAGCAGTTCTTC
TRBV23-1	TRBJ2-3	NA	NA	CASSQSFLPTADTQYF	TGCGCCAGCAGTCAATCGTTTCTGCCGACAGCAGATACGCAGTATTTT
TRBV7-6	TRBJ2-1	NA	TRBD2	CASSPGLAGSLYNEQFF	TGTGCCAGCAGCCCGGGACTAGCGGGATCTCTCTACAATGAGCAGTTCTTC
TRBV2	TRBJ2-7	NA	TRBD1	CASRAGQGAYEQYF	TGTGCCAGCAGGGCAGGTCAGGGGGCCTACGAGCAGTACTTC
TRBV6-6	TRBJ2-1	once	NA	CASSPNSYNEQFF	TGTGCCAGCAGTCCTAACTCCTACAATGAGCAGTTCTTC
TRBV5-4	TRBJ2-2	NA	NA	CASSRRRENTGELFF	TGTGCCAGCAGCAGGCGGAGGGAGAACACCGGGGAGCTGTTTTTT
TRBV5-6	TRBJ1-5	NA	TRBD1	CASSLGRGSNQPQHF	TGTGCCAGCAGCTTGGGCAGGGGGAGCAATCAGCCCCAGCATTTT
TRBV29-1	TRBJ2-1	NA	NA	CSVDHPRQEQFF	TGCAGCGTTGACCACCCAAGACAAGAGCAGTTCTTC
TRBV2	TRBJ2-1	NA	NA	CASRTDNYNEQFF	TGTGCCAGCAGAACGGACAACTACAATGAGCAGTTCTTC
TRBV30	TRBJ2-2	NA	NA	CAWTSTANTGELFF	TGTGCCTGGACATCCACGGCGAACACCGGGGAGCTGTTTTTT
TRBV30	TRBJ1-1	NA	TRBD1	CAWTKPPGQQAFF	TGTGCCTGGACCAAACCTCCGGGACAGCAGGCTTTCTTT
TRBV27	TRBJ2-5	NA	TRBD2	CASSSLRLARETQYF	TGTGCCAGCAGCTCCCTGCGACTAGCGAGGGAGACCCAGTACTTC
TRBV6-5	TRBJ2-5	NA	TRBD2	CASSYGGRGLGETQYF	TGTGCCAGCAGTTACGGCGGGAGGGGTCTTGGAGAGACCCAGTACTTC
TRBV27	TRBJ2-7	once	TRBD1	CASSPKQGAGTYEQYF	TGTGCCAGCAGTCCAAAACAGGGGGCTGGAACGTACGAGCAGTACTTC
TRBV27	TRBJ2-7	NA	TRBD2	CASSYSSGGDYEQYF	TGTGCCAGCAGTTATTCTAGCGGGGGGGACTACGAGCAGTACTTC
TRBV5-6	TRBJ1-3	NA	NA	CASSSPGTDAGNTIYF	TGTGCCAGCAGCTCCCCTGGAACAGACGCCGGAAACACCATATATTTT
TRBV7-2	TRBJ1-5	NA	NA	CASSLARGGNQPQHF	TGTGCCAGCAGCTTAGCGCGCGGGGGCAATCAGCCCCAGCATTTT
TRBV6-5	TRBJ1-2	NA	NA	CASRRPGRPNYGYTF	TGTGCCAGCAGACGCCCTGGCAGGCCTAACTATGGCTACACCTTC
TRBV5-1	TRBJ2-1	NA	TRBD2	CASSLELPAGNKDEQFF	TGCGCCAGCAGCTTGGAGCTTCCAGCGGGGAACAAGGATGAGCAGTTCTTC
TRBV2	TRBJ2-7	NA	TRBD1	CASSAMGQGGYEQYF	TGTGCCAGCAGTGCAATGGGACAGGGGGGCTACGAGCAGTACTTC
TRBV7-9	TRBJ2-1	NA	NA	CASSLVAELGYNEQFF	TGTGCCAGCAGCTTAGTGGCAGAACTAGGATACAATGAGCAGTTCTTC
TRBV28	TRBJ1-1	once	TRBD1	CASSTVRGLYTEAFF	TGTGCCAGCAGTACAGTCAGGGGGCTGTATACTGAAGCTTTCTTT
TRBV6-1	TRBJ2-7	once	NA	CASQIGYEQYF	TGTGCCAGTCAGATCGGGTACGAGCAGTACTTC
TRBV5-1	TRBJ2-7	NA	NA	CASSLGRSTLTYEQYF	TGCGCCAGCAGCTTGGGGAGGTCTACTTTAACCTACGAGCAGTACTTC
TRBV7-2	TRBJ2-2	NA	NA	CASSLGRASGELFF	TGTGCCAGCAGCTTAGGAAGAGCGTCCGGGGAGCTGTTTTTT
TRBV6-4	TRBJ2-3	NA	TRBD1	CASSEGQRDTQYF	TGTGCCAGCAGTGAGGGACAGAGAGATACGCAGTATTTT
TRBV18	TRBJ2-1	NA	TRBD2	CASSPLKGLAGGPYNEQFF	TGTGCCAGCTCACCCCTCAAAGGACTAGCGGGGGGTCCCTACAATGAGCAGTTCTTC
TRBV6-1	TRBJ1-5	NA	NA	CASSDGQYSNQPQHF	TGTGCCAGCAGTGATGGACAGTATAGCAATCAGCCCCAGCATTTT
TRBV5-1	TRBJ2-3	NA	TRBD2	CASRSGGGDTQYF	TGCGCCAGCCGGTCCGGGGGGGGAGATACGCAGTATTTT
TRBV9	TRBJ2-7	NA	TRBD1	CASSATGTGVYEQYF	TGTGCCAGCAGCGCAACCGGGACAGGGGTCTACGAGCAGTACTTC
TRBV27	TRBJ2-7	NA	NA	CASSLIGRGSSYEQYF	TGTGCCAGCAGTTTAATTGGACGGGGAAGCTCCTACGAGCAGTACTTC
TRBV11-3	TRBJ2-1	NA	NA	CASSLEGSGAYNEQFF	TGTGCCAGCAGCTTAGAAGGATCAGGGGCCTACAATGAGCAGTTCTTC
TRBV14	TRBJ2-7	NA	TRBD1	CASSHLGQATYEQYF	TGTGCCAGCAGCCACCTCGGACAGGCCACCTACGAGCAGTACTTC
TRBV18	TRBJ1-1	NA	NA	CASSPQPRNTEAFF	TGTGCCAGCTCACCACAGCCAAGGAACACTGAAGCTTTCTTT
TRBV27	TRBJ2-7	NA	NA	CASKFKGESYEQYF	TGTGCCAGCAAATTCAAGGGGGAGTCCTACGAGCAGTACTTC
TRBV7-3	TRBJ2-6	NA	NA	CASSPRAGGGANVLTF	TGTGCCAGCAGCCCCCGGGCGGGCGGTGGGGCCAACGTCCTGACTTTC
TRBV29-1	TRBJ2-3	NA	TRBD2	CSALAGGRTDTQYF	TGCAGCGCGCTAGCGGGGGGTCGAACAGATACGCAGTATTTT
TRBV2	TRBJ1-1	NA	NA	CASRTGGGTEAFF	TGTGCCAGCAGAACTGGTGGAGGGACTGAAGCTTTCTTT
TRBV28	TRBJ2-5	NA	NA	CASSAEGLYQETQYF	TGTGCCAGCAGCGCGGAGGGCCTTTATCAAGAGACCCAGTACTTC
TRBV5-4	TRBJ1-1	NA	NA	CASSNVRQAEAFF	TGTGCCAGCAGCAACGTCCGACAGGCTGAAGCTTTCTTT
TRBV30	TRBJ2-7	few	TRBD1	CAWSTGQIYEQYF	TGTGCCTGGAGTACGGGACAGATCTACGAGCAGTACTTC
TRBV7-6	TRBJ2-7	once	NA	CASSLTPPPGSYEQYF	TGTGCCAGCAGCTTAACCCCGCCGCCAGGGTCCTACGAGCAGTACTTC
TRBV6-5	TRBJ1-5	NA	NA	CASSYDRYQPQHF	TGTGCCAGCAGTTACGACAGATATCAGCCCCAGCATTTT
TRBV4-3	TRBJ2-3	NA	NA	CASSLRGPDPTDTQYF	TGCGCCAGCAGCCTCAGGGGCCCGGACCCAACAGATACGCAGTATTTT